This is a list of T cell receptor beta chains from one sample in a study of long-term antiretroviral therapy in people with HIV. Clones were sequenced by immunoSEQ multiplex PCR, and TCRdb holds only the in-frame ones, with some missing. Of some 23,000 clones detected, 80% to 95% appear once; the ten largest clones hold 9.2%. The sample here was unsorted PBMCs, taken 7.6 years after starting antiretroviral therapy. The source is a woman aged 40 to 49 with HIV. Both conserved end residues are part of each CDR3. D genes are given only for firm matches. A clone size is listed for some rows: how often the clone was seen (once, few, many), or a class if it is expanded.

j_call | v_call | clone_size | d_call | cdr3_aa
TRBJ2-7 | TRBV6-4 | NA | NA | CASLNQGIPYEQYF
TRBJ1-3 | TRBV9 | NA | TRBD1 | CASSIDRAGNTIYF
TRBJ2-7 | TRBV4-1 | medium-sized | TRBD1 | CASSQGQGDTSEQYF
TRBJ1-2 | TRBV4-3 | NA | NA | CASSQEYRDPNGYTF
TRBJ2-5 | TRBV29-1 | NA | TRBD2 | CSALRGGVGETQYF
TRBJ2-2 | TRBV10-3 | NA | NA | CASYSGFANTGELFF
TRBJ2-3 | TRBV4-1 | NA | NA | CASSPQAGTDTQYF
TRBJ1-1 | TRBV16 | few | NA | CASSGRGASRSGSEAFF
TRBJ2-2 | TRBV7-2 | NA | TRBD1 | CASSGQGGLSTGELFF
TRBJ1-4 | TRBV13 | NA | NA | CASTRGAPTANEKLFF
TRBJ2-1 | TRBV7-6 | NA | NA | CASSLAEAESSYNEQFF
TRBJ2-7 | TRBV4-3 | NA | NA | CASSQAGRDLIEHADRYGYF
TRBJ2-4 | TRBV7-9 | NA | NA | CASSLGVGALAKNIQYF
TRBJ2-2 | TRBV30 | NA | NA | CAGGLWEIGELFF
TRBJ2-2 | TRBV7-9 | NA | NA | CASSFNTGELFF
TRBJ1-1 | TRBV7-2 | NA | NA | CASSLRGRAFF
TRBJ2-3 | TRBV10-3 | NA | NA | CAINDRADTQYF
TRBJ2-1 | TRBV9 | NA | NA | CASSAPEGQLTYNEQFF
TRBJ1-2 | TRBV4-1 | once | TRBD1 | CASSQGRDSIVYGYTF
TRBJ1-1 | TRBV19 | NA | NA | CASSSGHPGAEAFF
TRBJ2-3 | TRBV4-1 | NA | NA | CASSQGWTAGQYF
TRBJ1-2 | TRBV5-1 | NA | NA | CASSLDTSAAYGYTF
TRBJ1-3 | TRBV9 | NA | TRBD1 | CASSPGGTAGNTIYF
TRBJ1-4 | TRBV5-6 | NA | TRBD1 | CASSFQGAATNEKLFF
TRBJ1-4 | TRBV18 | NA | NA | CASSPPSGDSEKLFF
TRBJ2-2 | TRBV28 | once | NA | CASSSLGTGELFF
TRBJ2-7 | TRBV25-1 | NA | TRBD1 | CASSDRTGTGGYEQYF
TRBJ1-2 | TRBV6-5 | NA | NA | CASSSGGPGYTF
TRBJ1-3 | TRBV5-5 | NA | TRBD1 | CASSIQGARAGNTIYF
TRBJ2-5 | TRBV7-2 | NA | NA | CASSLSAGLGQETQYF
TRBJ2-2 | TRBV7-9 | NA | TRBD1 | CASSVQGAGTGELFF
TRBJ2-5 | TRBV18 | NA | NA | CASSHQETQYF
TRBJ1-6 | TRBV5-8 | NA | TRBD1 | CASSLGTVSSYNSPLHF
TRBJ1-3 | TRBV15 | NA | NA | CATSRGSGGSGNTIYF
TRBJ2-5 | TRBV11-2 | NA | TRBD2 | CASSLVPAGVGETQYF
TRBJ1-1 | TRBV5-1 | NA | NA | CASRRSEMNTEAFF
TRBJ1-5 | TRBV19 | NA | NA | CASSIENFRGPTHSNQPQHF
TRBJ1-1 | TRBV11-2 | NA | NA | CASSLGVGTEAFF
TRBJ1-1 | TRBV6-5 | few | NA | CASGLKTNTEAFF
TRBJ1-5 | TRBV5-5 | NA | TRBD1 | CASSLGLPGQHNQPQHF
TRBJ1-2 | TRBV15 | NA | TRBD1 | CATSRGDRANGYTF
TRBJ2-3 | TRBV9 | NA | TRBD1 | CASSVEGLGGTGAPSDTQYF
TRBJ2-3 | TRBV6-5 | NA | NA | CASSNRDTQYF
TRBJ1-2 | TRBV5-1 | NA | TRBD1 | CASSDRDPLYGYTF
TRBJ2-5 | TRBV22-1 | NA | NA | CPGSARTSGGAGETQYF
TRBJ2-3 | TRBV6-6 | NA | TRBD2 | CASSYSLAGGTDTQYF
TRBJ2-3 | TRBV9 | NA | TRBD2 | CASSVGSQRGGRNTQYF
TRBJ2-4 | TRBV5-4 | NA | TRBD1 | CASSLGPGQENQYF
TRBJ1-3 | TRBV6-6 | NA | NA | CASQSSGNTIYF
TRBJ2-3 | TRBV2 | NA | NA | CASTGSPGTDTQYF
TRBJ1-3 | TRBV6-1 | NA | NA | CASSEGQRGNTIYF
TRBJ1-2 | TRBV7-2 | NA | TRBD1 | CASSLGQGNYGYTF
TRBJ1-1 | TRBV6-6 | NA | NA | CASNIGDTEAFF
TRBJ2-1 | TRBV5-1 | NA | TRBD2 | CASSLGLAEGLGNEQFF